The source of this T cell receptor (beta chain) is a study of blood T cells in healthy people across ages. Findings and caveats of the study: A roughly linear age-dependent decrease characterized TCR beta diversity per million T cells. One million T cells yielded diversity estimates that were considered underestimates.

Germline V gene data show CDR1 as DFQATT and CDR2 as SNEGSKA (reference sequence). The length of the CDR3 is 15 residues. Trimming took 2 bases from V and 3 from J, leaving 17 bases between them. A second PCR of about 7 to 12 cycles used a sample-barcoded 5' primer and a J-beta primer mix. TCRdb re-called the 5' RACE reads through MiXCR, storing one row per CDR3 protein. The data show over 950,000 distinct CDR3 sequences, roughly two fifths seen once. The donors, all healthy, were Caucasians living in Russia, aged about 6 to 95. Investigators took roughly 10 milliliters of peripheral blood from every donor. A note on this clonotype: Its antigen is not identified.

The TCR was taken from a man younger than 35 in good health. The specimen sequenced was blood. This rearrangement joins TRBV20-1 to TRBJ2-7, with TRBD2 as a possible D gene (6 bases). The DNA of the CDR3 is TGCAGTGCTAGACCCAGTGGGCGGGGTTTCTACGAGCAGTACTTC. Residues: CSARPSGRGFYEQYF.